This TCR beta chain stems from a study of blood T cell repertoires in COVID-19. Methods used by the authors: Amplification with reference gene primers provided the estimates of nucleated cell counts. Sequencing was performed with immunoSEQ multiplex PCR; in TCRdb, only in-frame clones are kept and a portion is missing. The V and J calls and clone size are taken from that table; D and trimming were inferred from the DNA. Of approximately 220,000 clones detected, about 88% appear once; the ten largest clones hold roughly 2.5%. The germline V gene has CDR1 MNHEY and CDR2 SMNVEV (reference sequence). The CDR3 consists of 17 residues. Trimming stripped 4 bases from V and 1 base from J, with 20 bases between. Participants were placed into cohorts based on the clinical history they reported. Two negative PCRs, clearance, or symptom resolution had been documented for recovered Cohort 3 donors.

J is TRBJ2-7 and V is TRBV27; tentatively, D is TRBD2 (7 bases). This sequence originates from a young woman who had recovered from COVID-19. Input material: PBMCs or T cells enriched from blood (not recorded which). CDR3 nucleotide sequence: TGTGCCAGCAGTTCCCTTGACGGGGGGCCCCAATCCTACGAGCAGTACTTC. Translating gives CASSSLDGGPQSYEQYF.